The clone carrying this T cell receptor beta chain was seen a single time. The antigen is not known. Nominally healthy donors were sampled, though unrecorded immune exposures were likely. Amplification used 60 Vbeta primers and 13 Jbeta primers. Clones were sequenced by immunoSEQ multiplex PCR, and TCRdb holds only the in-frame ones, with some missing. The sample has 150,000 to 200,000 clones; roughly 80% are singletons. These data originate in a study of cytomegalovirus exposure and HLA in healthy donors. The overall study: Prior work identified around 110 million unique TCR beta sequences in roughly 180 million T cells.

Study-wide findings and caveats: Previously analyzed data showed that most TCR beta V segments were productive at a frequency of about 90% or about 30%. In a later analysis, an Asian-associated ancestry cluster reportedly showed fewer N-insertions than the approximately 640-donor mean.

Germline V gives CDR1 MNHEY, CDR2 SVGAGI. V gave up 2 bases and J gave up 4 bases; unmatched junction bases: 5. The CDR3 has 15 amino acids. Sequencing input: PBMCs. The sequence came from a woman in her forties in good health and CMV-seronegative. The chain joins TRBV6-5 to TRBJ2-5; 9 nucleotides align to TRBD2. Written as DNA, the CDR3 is TGTGCCAGCAGTTACGGTGGCGGGGGGGCAGAGACCCAGTACTTC. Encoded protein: CASSYGGGGAETQYF.